The 12 T cell receptor beta chains below were found in one sample sequenced in a study of T cell repertoires in cytomegalovirus infection. Using its own MiXCR run on the reads, TCRdb lists one record per CDR3 protein. Of fewer than 300,000 distinct CDR3 sequences in the sample, about 23% were seen once. Sequenced input: PBMCs. The origin of the receptors is a human donor in good health (CMV status not recorded). Some clones in this sample may be carry-over from other donors' samples.

Ten or more counts support this clonotype. V and J are TRBV7-2 and TRBJ2-1; D perhaps matches TRBD2 (5 bases). The CDR3 consists of 15 residues. Per the germline V gene, CDR1 is SGHTA and CDR2 is FQGNSA. V was clipped by 0 bases and J by 7 bases, with 13 bases between them. CDR3 sequence reads: CASSLASSRRNEQFF. In DNA form, the CDR3 reads TGTGCCAGCAGCTTAGCCTCTTCCCGGAGGAATGAGCAGTTCTTC.

This clonotype showed up just a few times. The chain couples TRBV24-1 to TRBJ2-6, with D uncertain. Trimming removed 3 bases from V and 4 bases from J, with 15 bases in between. The CDR3 is 17 amino acids. Germline V CDR1 and CDR2: KGHDR, SFDVKD. The CDR3 DNA is TGTGCCACCAGTGATCCCCGGCCCGGCCCCGGGGCCAACGTCCTGACTTTC. This sequence encodes CATSDPRPGPGANVLTF.

The chain employs TRBV5-1 and TRBJ2-7; 10 nucleotides match TRBD1. Germline CDR1 SGHRS, CDR2 YFSETQ. The CDR3 totals 15 residues. V trimming: 1 base; J trimming: 5 bases; junction bases outside the gene matches: 6. The CDR3 region has the DNA TGCGCCAGCAGCTTGTTTGGGACAGGGGTGGACGAGCAGTACTTC. It codes for CASSLFGTGVDEQYF.

The chain joins TRBV18 to TRBJ2-7; D may correspond to TRBD1 or TRBD2 (6 bases each). Looked up from germline, CDR1 is KGHSH and CDR2 is LQKENI. The V gene lost 2 bases and the J gene lost 7 bases, with 24 bases spanning the gap. The CDR3 is 17 amino acids. CDR3 sequence: CASSPVRGASVDTEQYF. The CDR3 region has the DNA TGTGCCAGCTCACCAGTCAGGGGCGCTAGCGTTGATACAGAGCAGTACTTC.

This chain joins TRBV7-9 and TRBJ2-1; D is perhaps TRBD2 (5 bases). Per germline, CDR1 SEHNR and CDR2 FQNEAQ (reference sequence). V was clipped by 1 base and J by 0 bases, with 13 bases between them. The CDR3 runs 17 residues. Written as DNA, the CDR3 is TGTGCCAGCAGCTTAGACGGACTCCGAAGCTCCTACAATGAGCAGTTCTTC. Residues: CASSLDGLRSSYNEQFF.

This clonotype turned up a few times. The chain joins TRBV20-1 to TRBJ2-5; D is ambiguous. This CDR3 comprises 13 residues. The ends were cut back, 5 bases at V and 2 bases at J, with 12 bases in the middle. Germline lookup yields CDR1 DFQATT and CDR2 SNEGSKA (reference sequence). The CDR3 protein is CSAHTLRQETQYF. DNA for the CDR3: TGCAGTGCTCACACTCTTAGACAAGAGACCCAGTACTTC.

This clonotype appeared many times. The V call is TRBV7-2, the J call TRBJ2-3; no clear D gene. There are 15 residues in the CDR3. Trimming removed 2 bases from V and 2 bases from J, with 11 bases in between. Looked up from germline, CDR1 is SGHTA and CDR2 is FQGNSA. The CDR3 coding sequence is TGTGCCAGCAGCTTAATTCTGAGAGCCACAGATACGCAGTATTTT. This gives the protein CASSLILRATDTQYF.

This clonotype was detected ten times or more. The rearrangement links TRBV7-2 to TRBJ2-7; D uncertain. The CDR3 is 16 amino acids. Germline CDR1 is SGHTA and CDR2 is FQGNSA. Trimming took off 3 bases at V and 3 bases at J, with 18 bases between the two ends. The CDR3 protein is CASSFGTRRAYYEQYF. The CDR3 DNA follows: TGTGCCAGCAGCTTTGGAACCAGAAGGGCCTACTACGAGCAGTACTTC.

V gene TRBV14 combines with J gene TRBJ1-1; TRBD1 might be the D (5 bases). Trimming took off 4 bases at V and 8 bases at J, with 14 bases between the two ends. Germline V gives CDR1 SGHDN, CDR2 FVKESK. This CDR3 has 13 amino acids. In DNA form, the CDR3 reads TGTGCCAGCAGCCCGGGACCACGAGAGGAAGCTTTCTTT. It encodes CASSPGPREEAFF.

This chain uses TRBV9 with TRBJ2-2, with 7 bases identical to TRBD1. Germline V gene data show CDR1 as SGDLS and CDR2 as YYNGEE. J gave up 4 bases and V 0 bases, and 6 bases lay outside the gene matches. This CDR3 contains 16 residues. CDR3 bases: TGTGCCAGCAGCGTAGCTACTTGGGACAGCACCGGGGAGCTGTTTTTT. This codes for CASSVATWDSTGELFF.

This rearrangement joins TRBV10-2 to TRBJ1-2; no clear D. In germline, CDR1 is WSHSY, CDR2 SAAADI. This CDR3 has 14 amino acids. The V end was cut by 4 bases, the J end by 0 bases, with 9 bases between. For the CDR3, the DNA is TGCGCCAGCAGTGTGCAGATCGCTAACTATGGCTACACCTTC. This codes for CASSVQIANYGYTF.

The chain carries TRBV7-2 and TRBJ2-1; D not resolved. Trimming removed 0 bases at V and 1 base at J, with 4 bases between. CDR1 is SGHTA, CDR2 FQGNSA, per germline. The CDR3 extends over 14 amino acids. CDR3 loop: CASSLAISYNEQFF. DNA for the CDR3: TGTGCCAGCAGCTTAGCCATATCCTACAATGAGCAGTTCTTC.